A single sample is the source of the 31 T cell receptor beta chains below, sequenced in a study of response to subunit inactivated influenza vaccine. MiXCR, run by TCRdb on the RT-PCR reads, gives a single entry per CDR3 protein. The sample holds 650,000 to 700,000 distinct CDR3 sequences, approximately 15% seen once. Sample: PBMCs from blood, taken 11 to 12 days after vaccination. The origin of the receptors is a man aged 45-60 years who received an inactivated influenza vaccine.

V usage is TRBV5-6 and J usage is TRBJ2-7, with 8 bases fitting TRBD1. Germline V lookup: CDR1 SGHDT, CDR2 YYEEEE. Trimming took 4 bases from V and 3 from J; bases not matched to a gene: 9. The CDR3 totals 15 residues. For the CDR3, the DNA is TGTGCCAGCAGCCCAACGGCCAGGGGGCTCTACGAGCAGTACTTC. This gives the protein CASSPTARGLYEQYF.

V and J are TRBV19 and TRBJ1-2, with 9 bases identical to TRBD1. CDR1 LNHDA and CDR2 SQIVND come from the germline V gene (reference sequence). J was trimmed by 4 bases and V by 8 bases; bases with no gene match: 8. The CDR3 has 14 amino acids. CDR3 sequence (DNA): TGTGCCAGTCTACCGGGACAGGGACTCTATGGCTACACCTTC. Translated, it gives CASLPGQGLYGYTF. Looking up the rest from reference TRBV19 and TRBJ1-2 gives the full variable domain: DGGITQSPKYLFRKEGQNVTLSCEQNLNHDAMYWYRQDPGQGLRLIYYSQIVNDFQKGDIAEGYSVSREKKESFPLTVTSAQKNPTAFYLCASLPGQGLYGYTFGSGTRLTVV.

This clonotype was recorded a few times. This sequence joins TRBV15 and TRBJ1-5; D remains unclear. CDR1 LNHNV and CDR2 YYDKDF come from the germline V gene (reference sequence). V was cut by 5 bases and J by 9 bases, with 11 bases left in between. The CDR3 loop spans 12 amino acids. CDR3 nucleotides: TGTGCCACCAGCGGGCCCGGGATGCCCCAGCATTTT. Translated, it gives CATSGPGMPQHF.

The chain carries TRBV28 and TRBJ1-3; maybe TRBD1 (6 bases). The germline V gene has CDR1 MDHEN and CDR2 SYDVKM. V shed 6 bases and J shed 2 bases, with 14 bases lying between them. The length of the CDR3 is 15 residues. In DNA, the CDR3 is TGTGCCAGCAGAGGGGGGGGTTTCACTGGAAACACCATATATTTT. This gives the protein CASRGGGFTGNTIYF. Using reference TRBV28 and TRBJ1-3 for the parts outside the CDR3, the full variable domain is DVKVTQSSRYLVKRTGEKVFLECVQDMDHENMFWYRQDPGLGLRLIYFSYDVKMKEKGDIPEGYSVSREKKERFSLILESASTNQTSMYLCASRGGGFTGNTIYFGEGSWLTVV.

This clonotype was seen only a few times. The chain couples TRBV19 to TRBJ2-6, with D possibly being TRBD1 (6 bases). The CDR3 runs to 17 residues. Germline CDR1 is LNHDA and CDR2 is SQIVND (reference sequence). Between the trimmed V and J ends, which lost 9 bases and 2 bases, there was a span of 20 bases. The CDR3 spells CASVGGLLTPGANVLTF. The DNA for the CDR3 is TGTGCCAGCGTAGGGGGTCTTTTAACGCCTGGGGCCAACGTCCTGACTTTC.

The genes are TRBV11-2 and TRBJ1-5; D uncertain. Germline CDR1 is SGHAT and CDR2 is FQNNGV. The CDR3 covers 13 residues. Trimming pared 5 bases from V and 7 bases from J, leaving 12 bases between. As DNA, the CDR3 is TGTGCCAGCAGCCTGGTCAGTGGGCAGCCCCAGCATTTT. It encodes CASSLVSGQPQHF.

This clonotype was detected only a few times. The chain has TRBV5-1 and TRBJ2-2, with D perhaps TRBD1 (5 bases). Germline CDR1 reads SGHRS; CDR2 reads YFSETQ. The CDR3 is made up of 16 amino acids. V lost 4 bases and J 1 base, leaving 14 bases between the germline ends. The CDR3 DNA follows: TGCGCCAGCAGCCTCCGCTCCAGGGAGAACACCGGGGAGCTGTTTTTT. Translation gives CASSLRSRENTGELFF.

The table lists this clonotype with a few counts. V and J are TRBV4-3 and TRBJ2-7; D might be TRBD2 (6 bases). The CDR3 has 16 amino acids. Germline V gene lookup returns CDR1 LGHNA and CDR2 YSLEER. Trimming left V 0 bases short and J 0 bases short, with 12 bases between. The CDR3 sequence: CASSQDFAGNSYEQYF. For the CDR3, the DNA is TGCGCCAGCAGCCAAGATTTCGCGGGAAACTCCTACGAGCAGTACTTC.

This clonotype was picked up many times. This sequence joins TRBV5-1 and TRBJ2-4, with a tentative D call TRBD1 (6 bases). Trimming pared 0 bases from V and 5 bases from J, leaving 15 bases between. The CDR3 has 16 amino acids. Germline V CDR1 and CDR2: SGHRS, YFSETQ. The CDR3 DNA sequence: TGCGCCAGCAGCTTGGCCACAGGGAGCACCCAAAACATTCAGTACTTC. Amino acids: CASSLATGSTQNIQYF.

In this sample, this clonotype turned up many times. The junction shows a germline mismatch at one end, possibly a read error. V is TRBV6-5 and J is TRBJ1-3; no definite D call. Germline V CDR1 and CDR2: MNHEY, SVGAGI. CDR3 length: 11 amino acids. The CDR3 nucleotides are TGCGCCAGCAGCTTGGGAAACACCATATATTTT. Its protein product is CASSLGNTIYF.

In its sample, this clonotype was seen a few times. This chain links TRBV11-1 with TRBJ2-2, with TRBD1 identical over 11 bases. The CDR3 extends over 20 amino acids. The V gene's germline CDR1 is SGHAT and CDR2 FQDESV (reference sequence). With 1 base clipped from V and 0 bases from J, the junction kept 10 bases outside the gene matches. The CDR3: CASSLGPGQGDLSNTGELFF. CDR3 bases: TGTGCCAGCAGCTTAGGGCCGGGACAGGGGGACCTCTCGAACACCGGGGAGCTGTTTTTT. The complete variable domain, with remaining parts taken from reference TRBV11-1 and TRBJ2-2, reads EAEVAQSPRYKITEKSQAVAFWCDPISGHATLYWYRQILGQGPELLVQFQDESVVDDSQLPKDRFSAERLKGVDSTLKIQPAELGDSAMYLCASSLGPGQGDLSNTGELFFGEGSRLTVL.

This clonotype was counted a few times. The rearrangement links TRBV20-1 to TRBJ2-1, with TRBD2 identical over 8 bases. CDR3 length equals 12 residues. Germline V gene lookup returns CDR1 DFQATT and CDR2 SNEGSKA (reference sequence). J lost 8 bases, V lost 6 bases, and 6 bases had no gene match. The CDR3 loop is CSAKRGWDEQFF. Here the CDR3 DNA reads TGCAGTGCAAAGCGGGGGTGGGATGAGCAGTTCTTC.

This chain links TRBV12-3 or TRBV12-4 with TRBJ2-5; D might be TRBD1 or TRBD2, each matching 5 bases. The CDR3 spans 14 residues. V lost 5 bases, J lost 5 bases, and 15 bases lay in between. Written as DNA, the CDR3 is TGTGCCAGCAGTCCAGCCGGGGCACGGGAGACCCAGTACTTC. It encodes CASSPAGARETQYF.

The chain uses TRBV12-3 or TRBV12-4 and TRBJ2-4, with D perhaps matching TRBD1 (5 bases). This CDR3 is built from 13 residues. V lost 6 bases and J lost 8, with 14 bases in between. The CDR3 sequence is CASRKDSEDIQYF. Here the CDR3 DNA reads TGTGCCAGCAGGAAAGACAGCGAAGACATTCAGTACTTC.

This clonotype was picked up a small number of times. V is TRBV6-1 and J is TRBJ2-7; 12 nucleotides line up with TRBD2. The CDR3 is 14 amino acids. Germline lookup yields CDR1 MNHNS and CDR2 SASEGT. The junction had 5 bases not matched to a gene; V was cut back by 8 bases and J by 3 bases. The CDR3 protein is CASGMTSGSYEQYF. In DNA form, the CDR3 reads TGTGCCAGCGGGATGACTAGCGGGAGCTACGAGCAGTACTTC.

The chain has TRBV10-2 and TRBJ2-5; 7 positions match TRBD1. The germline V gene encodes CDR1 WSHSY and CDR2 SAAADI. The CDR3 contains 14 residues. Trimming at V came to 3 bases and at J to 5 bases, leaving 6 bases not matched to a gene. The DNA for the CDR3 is TGCGCCAGCAGTGAAGGGGGCTTTGGTGAGACCCAGTACTTC. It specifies CASSEGGFGETQYF.

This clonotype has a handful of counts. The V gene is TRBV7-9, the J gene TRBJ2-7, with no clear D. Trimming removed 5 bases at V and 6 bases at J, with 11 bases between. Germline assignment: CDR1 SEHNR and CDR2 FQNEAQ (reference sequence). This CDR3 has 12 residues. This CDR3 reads CASSTELGEQYF. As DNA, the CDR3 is TGTGCCAGCAGCACCGAACTGGGCGAGCAGTACTTC.

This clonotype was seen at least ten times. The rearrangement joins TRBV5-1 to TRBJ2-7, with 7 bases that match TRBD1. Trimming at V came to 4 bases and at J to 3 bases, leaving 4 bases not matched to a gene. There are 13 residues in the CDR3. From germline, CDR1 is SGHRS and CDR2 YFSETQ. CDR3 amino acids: CASSLRDSYEQYF. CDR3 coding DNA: TGCGCCAGCAGCCTCCGGGACAGCTACGAGCAGTACTTC.

The CDR3 DNA follows: TGTGCCAGCAGCTTGGTGGGGACTAGTCACAATGAGCAGTTCTTC. Its translation: CASSLVGTSHNEQFF. This chain joins TRBV5-4 and TRBJ2-1; TRBD2 matches 8 bases. The CDR3 runs 15 residues. V shed 0 bases and J 5 bases; nucleotides not matched to a gene: 4. The germline CDR1 and CDR2 sequences are SGHNT and YYREEE (reference sequence). Using reference TRBV5-4 and TRBJ2-1 for the parts outside the CDR3, the full variable domain is ETGVTQSPTHLIKTRGQQVTLRCSSQSGHNTVSWYQQALGQGPQFIFQYYREEENGRGNFPPRFSGLQFPNYSSELNVNALELDDSALYLCASSLVGTSHNEQFFGPGTRLTVL.

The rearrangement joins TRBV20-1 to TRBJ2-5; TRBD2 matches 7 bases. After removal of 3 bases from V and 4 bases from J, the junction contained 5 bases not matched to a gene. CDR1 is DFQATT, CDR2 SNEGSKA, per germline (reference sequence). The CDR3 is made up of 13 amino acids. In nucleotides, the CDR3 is TGCAGTGCTAGGGGCGGGAGCACAGAGACCCAGTACTTC. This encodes CSARGGSTETQYF.

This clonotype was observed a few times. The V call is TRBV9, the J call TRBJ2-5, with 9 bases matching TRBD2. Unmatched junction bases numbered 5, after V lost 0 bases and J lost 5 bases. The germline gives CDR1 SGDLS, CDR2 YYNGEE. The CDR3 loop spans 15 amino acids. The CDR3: CASSVVGGRAETQYF. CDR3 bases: TGTGCCAGCAGCGTAGTAGGCGGGAGGGCGGAGACCCAGTACTTC.

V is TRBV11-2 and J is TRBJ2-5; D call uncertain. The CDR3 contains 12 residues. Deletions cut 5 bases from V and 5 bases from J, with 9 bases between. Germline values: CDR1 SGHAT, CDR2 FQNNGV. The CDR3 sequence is CASSITGETQYF. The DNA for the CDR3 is TGTGCCAGCAGCATAACCGGGGAGACCCAGTACTTC.

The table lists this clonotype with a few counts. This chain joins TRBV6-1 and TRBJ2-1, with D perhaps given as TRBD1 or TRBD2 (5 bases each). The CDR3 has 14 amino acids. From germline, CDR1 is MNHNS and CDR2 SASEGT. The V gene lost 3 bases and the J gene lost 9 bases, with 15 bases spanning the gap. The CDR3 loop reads CASSDYLNGGEQFF. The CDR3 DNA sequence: TGTGCCAGCAGTGACTACTTGAATGGGGGTGAGCAGTTCTTC.

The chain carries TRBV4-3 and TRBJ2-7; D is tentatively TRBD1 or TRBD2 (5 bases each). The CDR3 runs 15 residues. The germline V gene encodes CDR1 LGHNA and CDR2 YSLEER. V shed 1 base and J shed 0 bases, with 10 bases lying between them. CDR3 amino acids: CASSQGWGSSYEQYF. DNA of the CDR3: TGCGCCAGCAGCCAAGGCTGGGGGAGCTCCTACGAGCAGTACTTC.

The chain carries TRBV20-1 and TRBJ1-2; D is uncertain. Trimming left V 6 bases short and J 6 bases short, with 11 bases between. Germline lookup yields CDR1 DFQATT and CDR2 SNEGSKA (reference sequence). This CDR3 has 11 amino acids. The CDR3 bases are TGCAGTGCCCCGGGAGGTGATGGCTACACCTTC. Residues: CSAPGGDGYTF.

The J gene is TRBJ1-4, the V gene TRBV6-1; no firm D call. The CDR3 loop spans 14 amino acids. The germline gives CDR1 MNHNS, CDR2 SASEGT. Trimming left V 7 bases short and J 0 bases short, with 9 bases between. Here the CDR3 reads CASKQTSTNEKLFF. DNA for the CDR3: TGTGCCAGCAAACAGACCTCAACTAATGAAAAACTGTTTTTT.

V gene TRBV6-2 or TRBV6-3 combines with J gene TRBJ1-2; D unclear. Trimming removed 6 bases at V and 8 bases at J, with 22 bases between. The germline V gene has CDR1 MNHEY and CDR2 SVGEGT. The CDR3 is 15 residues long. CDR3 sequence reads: CASRRPGQEMKGYTF. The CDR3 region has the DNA TGTGCCAGCAGACGGCCGGGTCAGGAAATGAAAGGCTACACCTTC.

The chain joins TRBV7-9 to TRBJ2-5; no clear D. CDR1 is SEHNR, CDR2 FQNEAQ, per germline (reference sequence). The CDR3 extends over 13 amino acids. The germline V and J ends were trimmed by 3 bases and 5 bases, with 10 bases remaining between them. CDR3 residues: CASSLLTGETQYF. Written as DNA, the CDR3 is TGTGCCAGCAGCTTGTTAACGGGTGAGACCCAGTACTTC.

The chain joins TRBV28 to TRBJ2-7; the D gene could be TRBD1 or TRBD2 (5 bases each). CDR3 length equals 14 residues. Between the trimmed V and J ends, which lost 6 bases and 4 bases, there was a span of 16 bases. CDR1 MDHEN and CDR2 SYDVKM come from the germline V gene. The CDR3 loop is CASRDTGDGYEQYF. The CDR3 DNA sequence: TGTGCCAGCAGGGATACCGGGGACGGGTACGAGCAGTACTTC.

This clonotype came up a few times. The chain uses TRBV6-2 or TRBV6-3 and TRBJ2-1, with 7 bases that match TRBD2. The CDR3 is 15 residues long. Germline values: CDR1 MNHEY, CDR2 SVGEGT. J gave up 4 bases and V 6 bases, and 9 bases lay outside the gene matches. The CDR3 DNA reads TGTGCCAGCAGCCCGGTGGGGGGGGTTTACAATGAGCAGTTCTTC. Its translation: CASSPVGGVYNEQFF.

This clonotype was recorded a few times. CDR3 in DNA: TGTGCCAGCACCCCGTCGGGAGGACTAGCAACCGGGGAGCTGTTTTTT. Protein sequence: CASTPSGGLATGELFF. The chain carries TRBV12-3 or TRBV12-4 and TRBJ2-2; 8 bases align to TRBD2. The CDR3 length is 16 residues. With 7 bases clipped from V and 5 bases from J, the junction kept 12 bases outside the gene matches.